This T cell receptor beta chain was captured in a study of blood T cell repertoires in COVID-19. Participant ages covered roughly 18 to 89 years across 24 US areas. Researchers sorted participants into cohorts using their self-reported clinical history. Among Cohort 3 donors, those recovered had two negative PCRs, clearance, or symptom resolution. Authors' analysis steps: Counts of nucleated cells, estimated from reference gene primer amplification, were obtained. Clones were sequenced by immunoSEQ multiplex PCR, and TCRdb holds only the in-frame ones, with some missing. V and J calls and clone size are copied from that table; D and trimming were computed from the DNA. The table shows 250,000 or so clones, with 85% to 90% occurring only once. The source of this sequence is a man aged 35 to 55 who had recovered from COVID-19. The sample taken for sequencing was PBMCs or T cells enriched from blood (not recorded which).

In DNA, the CDR3 is TGTGCCAGCAGCCCGACGACAGGGTCGGGTCAGCCCCAGCATTTT. Translation gives CASSPTTGSGQPQHF. V usage is TRBV7-6 and J usage is TRBJ1-5, with 7 bases lining up with TRBD1. Per the germline V gene, CDR1 is SGHVS and CDR2 is FNYEAQ. The CDR3 sequence is 15 residues long. After removal of 5 bases from V and 6 bases from J, the junction contained 10 bases not matched to a gene.